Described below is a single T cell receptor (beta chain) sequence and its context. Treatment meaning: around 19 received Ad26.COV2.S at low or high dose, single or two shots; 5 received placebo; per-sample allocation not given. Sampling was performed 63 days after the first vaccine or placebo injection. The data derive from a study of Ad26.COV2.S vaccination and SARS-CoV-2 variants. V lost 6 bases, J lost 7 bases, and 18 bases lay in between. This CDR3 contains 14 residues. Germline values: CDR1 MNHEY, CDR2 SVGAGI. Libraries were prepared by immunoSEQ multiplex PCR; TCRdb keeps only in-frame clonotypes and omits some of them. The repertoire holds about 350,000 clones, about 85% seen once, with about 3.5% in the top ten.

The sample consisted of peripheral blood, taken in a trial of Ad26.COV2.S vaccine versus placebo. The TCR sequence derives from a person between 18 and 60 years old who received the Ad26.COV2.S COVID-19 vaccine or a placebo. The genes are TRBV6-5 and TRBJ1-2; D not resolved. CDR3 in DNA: TGTGCCAGCAGGCCACGGGCCGCGTCGGGTGGCTACACCTTC. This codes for CASRPRAASGGYTF.